This entry describes one T cell receptor (beta chain). TCRdb called the 5' RACE reads again in MiXCR, with one record for every CDR3 protein. This sample has some 55,000 distinct CDR3 sequences, with 7% to 10% found just once. This sample was included in a study of neurological immune-mediated disorders. The sample's time point: longitudinal time-point 3. The starting material, 2 million PBMCs stored at -80 C, gave rise to the unsorted libraries. V was clipped by 6 bases and J by 1 base; unmatched bases: 3. The CDR3 runs 14 residues. In germline, CDR1 is SGDLS, CDR2 YYNGEE. V is TRBV9 and J is TRBJ2-3; 9 bases agree with TRBD2. The specimen was PBMCs. This clonotype was sampled from a woman aged 40 to 50 in good health. The DNA for the CDR3 is TGTGCCAGCATTGTAGCGGGGGGCACAGATACGCAGTATTTT. Translating it yields CASIVAGGTDTQYF.